What follows describes a single T cell receptor (beta chain). This record comes from a study of Graves' ophthalmopathy and Graves' hyperthyroidism. Looking at the study overall: Stable hyperthyroidism denotes an absence of ophthalmopathy throughout 18 months of follow-up.

TCR beta CDR3 regions were amplified from RNA transcripts. An initial RT-PCR round employing HTBI primers preceded a second-round multiplex PCR. MiXCR, run by TCRdb on the multiplex PCR reads, gives a single entry per CDR3 protein. The table has over a million distinct CDR3 sequences, roughly two fifths seen once. The ends were cut back, 5 bases at V and 3 bases at J, with 13 bases in the middle. Per the germline V gene, CDR1 is SNHLY and CDR2 is FYNNEI. The CDR3 extends over 14 amino acids. Hyperthyroidism cases were recent diagnoses of under 2 months' duration in people aged 18 to 65. The chain joins TRBV2 to TRBJ2-5; D is possibly TRBD1 (6 bases). This receptor was identified in an adult man with Graves' hyperthyroidism. The sample consisted of peripheral blood or thyroid tissue (not recorded which). This chain's CDR3 is CASSPTDRKETQYF. Here the CDR3 DNA reads TGTGCCAGCAGTCCGACGGACAGAAAAGAGACCCAGTACTTC.